The 26 T cell receptor beta chains reported below all come from one sample, sequenced in a study of blood T cell repertoires in COVID-19. Sequencing was performed with immunoSEQ multiplex PCR; in TCRdb, only in-frame clones are kept and a portion is missing. The profile covers around 220,000 clones, with 85% to 90% appearing a single time and 4.4% taken by the ten largest. Source material: peripheral blood. These receptors came from a man aged 50-59 years with acute or convalescent COVID-19.

This chain links TRBV3-1 (or the pseudogene TRBV3-2) with TRBJ2-5; weak D call: TRBD2 (6 bases). The length of the CDR3 is 15 residues. Trimming cost V 1 base and J 2 bases, with 11 bases left between them. The germline CDR1 and CDR2 sequences are LGHDT and YNNKEL (reference sequence). The DNA for the CDR3 is TGTGCCAGCAGCCAAGCGCGGGGTGAACAAGAGACCCAGTACTTC. Translation: CASSQARGEQETQYF.

Only one count was recorded for this clone. The V and J genes are TRBV19 and TRBJ1-3, with a tentative D call TRBD1 (6 bases). V dropped 7 bases and J dropped 0 bases, with 28 bases sitting between them. Germline values: CDR1 LNHDA, CDR2 SQIVND (reference sequence). The CDR3 has 20 residues. Here the CDR3 DNA reads TGTGCCAGTAAGGCGGACAGCTCGACCCCTCAATCAAACTCTGGAAACACCATATATTTT. This gives the protein CASKADSSTPQSNSGNTIYF.

V gene TRBV6-5 combines with J gene TRBJ1-2; D might be TRBD1 (5 bases). Germline CDR1 MNHEY, CDR2 SVGAGI. The V end was cut by 2 bases, the J end by 2 bases, with 9 bases between. The CDR3 extends over 14 amino acids. CDR3 sequence: CASSYDRGNYGYTF. CDR3 in DNA: TGTGCCAGCAGTTACGACAGAGGAAACTATGGCTACACCTTC.

This chain connects TRBV2 to TRBJ1-2, with D perhaps matching TRBD1 (6 bases). The CDR3 consists of 11 residues. Germline CDR1 is SNHLY and CDR2 is FYNNEI. With 6 bases removed from V and 7 bases from J, the gap between germline ends came to 9 bases. The CDR3 sequence: CASRAGAGYTF. The CDR3 DNA follows: TGTGCCAGCAGGGCAGGGGCTGGCTACACCTTC.

This rearrangement joins TRBV2 to TRBJ1-4; D remains unclear. The CDR3 contains 12 residues. V was clipped by 11 bases and J by 11 bases, with 18 bases between them. Germline V gives CDR1 SNHLY, CDR2 FYNNEI. As DNA, the CDR3 is TGTGCCGGGCGGGGTCGAGGATGGAAACTGTTTTTT. Its protein is CAGRGRGWKLFF. Drawing the rest from reference TRBV2 and TRBJ1-4, the complete variable domain is EPEVTQTPSHQVTQMGQEVILRCVPISNHLYFYWYRQILGQKVEFLVSFYNNEISEKSEIFDDQFSVERPDGSNFTLKIRSTKLEDSAMYFCAGRGRGWKLFFGSGTQLSVL.

The gene calls are TRBV27 and TRBJ2-7; TRBD1 might be the D (6 bases). The CDR3 consists of 17 residues. V was pared by 2 bases and J by 2 bases, with 19 bases between. The germline V gene has CDR1 MNHEY and CDR2 SMNVEV (reference sequence). The CDR3 loop is CASSLRGTGLLTYEQYF. CDR3 nucleotides: TGTGCCAGCAGTTTAAGGGGAACAGGGCTTCTTACCTACGAGCAGTACTTC.

This chain uses TRBV6-5 with TRBJ2-5; maybe TRBD2 (5 bases). In germline, CDR1 is MNHEY, CDR2 SVGAGI. The CDR3 is made up of 14 amino acids. With 2 bases removed from V and 3 bases from J, the gap between germline ends came to 10 bases. Here the CDR3 DNA reads TGTGCCAGCAGTTACAGTCTAGCTGAAGAGACCCAGTACTTC. Protein sequence: CASSYSLAEETQYF.

This clone was seen only once. This chain uses TRBV19 with TRBJ2-7; D is ambiguous. The germline V gene has CDR1 LNHDA and CDR2 SQIVND (reference sequence). CDR3 size: 14 residues. With 4 bases removed from V and 2 bases from J, the gap between germline ends came to 12 bases. The CDR3 reads CASSRRVETYEQYF. CDR3 coding DNA: TGTGCCAGTAGTAGACGGGTGGAAACCTACGAGCAGTACTTC. Full variable domain (missing parts from reference TRBV19 and TRBJ2-7): DGGITQSPKYLFRKEGQNVTLSCEQNLNHDAMYWYRQDPGQGLRLIYYSQIVNDFQKGDIAEGYSVSREKKESFPLTVTSAQKNPTAFYLCASSRRVETYEQYFGPGTRLTVT.

The chain has TRBV5-1 and TRBJ2-2, with TRBD2 matching over 10 bases. Germline V gene sequence: CDR1 SGHRS, CDR2 YFSETQ. V lost 4 bases, J lost 4 bases, and 4 bases stayed unmatched. CDR3 length: 15 residues. CDR3 in amino acids: CASSPGLAATGELFF. The CDR3 DNA reads TGCGCCAGCAGCCCCGGACTAGCGGCCACCGGGGAGCTGTTTTTT.

The chain links TRBV3-1 (or the pseudogene TRBV3-2) to TRBJ2-1; 8 bases match TRBD2. This CDR3 is built from 16 residues. Per germline, CDR1 LGHDT and CDR2 YNNKEL (reference sequence). Germline trimming cut 4 bases from V and 8 bases from J; bases unmatched to any gene: 13. DNA for the CDR3: TGTGCCAGCAGCCCGACCGGGACTAGGACAAAACATGAGCAGTTCTTC. This encodes CASSPTGTRTKHEQFF.

V gene TRBV6-5 combines with J gene TRBJ1-4; 8 positions agree with TRBD1. Germline V lookup: CDR1 MNHEY, CDR2 SVGAGI. The ends lost 6 bases at V and 7 bases at J; junction bases unmatched: 10. This CDR3 is built from 15 residues. CDR3 residues: CASRRQGIQGEKLFF. The CDR3 bases are TGTGCCAGCAGGCGACAGGGGATTCAGGGTGAAAAACTGTTTTTT.

The chain uses TRBV19 and TRBJ1-2; TRBD1 agrees at 8 bases. Looked up from germline, CDR1 is LNHDA and CDR2 is SQIVND (reference sequence). The trim removed 4 bases at V and 8 bases at J, leaving 6 bases unmatched. CDR3 size: 13 residues. CDR3 loop: CASSSDRGYGYTF. CDR3 bases: TGTGCCAGTAGTAGCGACAGGGGCTACGGCTACACCTTC. The full variable domain, with the rest looked up from reference TRBV19 and TRBJ1-2, is DGGITQSPKYLFRKEGQNVTLSCEQNLNHDAMYWYRQDPGQGLRLIYYSQIVNDFQKGDIAEGYSVSREKKESFPLTVTSAQKNPTAFYLCASSSDRGYGYTFGSGTRLTVV.

The V gene is TRBV6-6, the J gene TRBJ1-1; D not certain. Trimming shortened V by 4 bases and J by 6 bases, and 15 bases separated the two germline ends. From germline, CDR1 is MNHNY and CDR2 SVGAGI (reference sequence). The CDR3 runs to 14 residues. CDR3 nucleotides: TGTGCCAGCAGTTTCGCCACTTCGACACCTGAAGCTTTCTTT. Translating it yields CASSFATSTPEAFF.

The rearrangement uses TRBV6-5 and TRBJ2-1; TRBD1 might be the D (6 bases). V dropped 5 bases and J dropped 2 bases, with 13 bases sitting between them. Germline values: CDR1 MNHEY, CDR2 SVGAGI. The CDR3 is 15 residues long. CDR3 amino acids: CASSPLRGTYNEQFF. CDR3 DNA sequence: TGTGCCAGCAGTCCACTCAGGGGAACCTACAATGAGCAGTTCTTC.

V and J are TRBV7-9 and TRBJ2-5; the D gene is possibly TRBD1 (6 bases). The CDR3 totals 15 residues. Germline V gene data show CDR1 as SEHNR and CDR2 as FQNEAQ (reference sequence). V shed 1 base and J shed 0 bases, with 9 bases lying between them. The CDR3 is CASSLGGTNQETQYF. Written as DNA, the CDR3 is TGTGCCAGCAGCTTAGGAGGGACAAACCAAGAGACCCAGTACTTC.

The CDR3 reads CASSLPGETQYF. Written as DNA, the CDR3 is TGTGCCAGCAGCTTGCCAGGAGAGACCCAGTACTTC. V and J are TRBV5-4 and TRBJ2-5, with D unclear. V was clipped by 1 base and J by 4 bases, with 5 bases between them. Germline V gene sequence: CDR1 SGHNT, CDR2 YYREEE (reference sequence). This CDR3 comprises 12 residues. The whole variable domain, filled in from reference TRBV5-4 and TRBJ2-5, reads ETGVTQSPTHLIKTRGQQVTLRCSSQSGHNTVSWYQQALGQGPQFIFQYYREEENGRGNFPPRFSGLQFPNYSSELNVNALELDDSALYLCASSLPGETQYFGPGTRLLVL.

V and J are TRBV7-9 and TRBJ1-1; 7 positions match TRBD1. With V trimmed by 5 bases and J by 5 bases, 5 bases remained unmatched. Germline CDR1 SEHNR, CDR2 FQNEAQ (reference sequence). This CDR3 comprises 13 residues. The CDR3 DNA reads as TGTGCCAGCAGCCAGGGGGATTGGACTGAAGCTTTCTTT. Translating it yields CASSQGDWTEAFF.

The J gene is TRBJ1-2, the V gene TRBV6-5; D is ambiguous. CDR1 is MNHEY, CDR2 SVGAGI, per germline. V lost 8 bases and J lost 9, with 16 bases in between. CDR3 length equals 12 residues. The CDR3: CASGDIGFSYTF. The DNA for the CDR3 is TGTGCCAGCGGAGATATCGGTTTTAGCTACACCTTC.

This clone was picked up one time. The V call is TRBV7-9, the J call TRBJ2-1; D might be TRBD2 (7 bases). This CDR3 has 15 residues. V was trimmed by 2 bases and J by 0 bases, leaving 8 bases between them. Germline lookup yields CDR1 SEHNR and CDR2 FQNEAQ (reference sequence). The CDR3 DNA sequence: TGTGCCAGCAGCTTAAGGGGGGGCTCCTACAATGAGCAGTTCTTC. Protein: CASSLRGGSYNEQFF.

This clone was counted only a few times. DNA for the CDR3: TGTGCCAGCAGTCCGGAGGGACAGGGGTCCAATCAGCCCCAGCATTTT. It codes for CASSPEGQGSNQPQHF. The rearrangement joins TRBV6-6 to TRBJ1-5; TRBD1 aligns across 10 bases. The CDR3 length is 16 residues. Germline CDR1 reads MNHNY; CDR2 reads SVGAGI (reference sequence). With 5 bases clipped from V and 3 bases from J, the junction kept 7 bases outside the gene matches.

This clone has more than one count but fewer than ten. The chain employs TRBV4-1 and TRBJ1-4; 7 bases align to TRBD1. Germline V gene data show CDR1 as MGHRA and CDR2 as YSYEKL. Unmatched junction bases numbered 6, after V lost 7 bases and J lost 4 bases. The CDR3 is made up of 14 amino acids. This chain's CDR3 is CASTWGDSNEKLFF. CDR3 in DNA: TGCGCCAGCACCTGGGGGGACAGTAATGAAAAACTGTTTTTT.

V gene TRBV27 combines with J gene TRBJ2-2; possible D gene TRBD1, 6 bases. The CDR3 covers 15 residues. V dropped 4 bases and J dropped 4 bases, with 13 bases sitting between them. Germline V CDR1 and CDR2: MNHEY, SMNVEV (reference sequence). The CDR3 reads CASSSPGHLTGELFF. CDR3 nucleotide sequence: TGTGCCAGCAGTTCACCGGGACACCTCACCGGGGAGCTGTTTTTT.

The chain uses TRBV19 and TRBJ1-3; D gene unclear. V was trimmed by 3 bases and J by 2 bases, leaving 8 bases between them. The CDR3 is made up of 14 amino acids. Germline CDR1 reads LNHDA; CDR2 reads SQIVND (reference sequence). Here the CDR3 DNA reads TGTGCCAGTAGTATCGGAGGGACTGGAAACACCATATATTTT. This translates into CASSIGGTGNTIYF.

This rearrangement joins TRBV18 to TRBJ1-1; TRBD1 is a possible D gene (6 bases). V was cut by 10 bases and J by 0 bases, with 12 bases left in between. Germline V CDR1 and CDR2: KGHSH, LQKENI. The CDR3 length is 13 residues. DNA of the CDR3: TGTGCCACCAGCGGGGGCATGAACACTGAAGCTTTCTTT. This encodes CATSGGMNTEAFF.

CDR3 in amino acids: CSVRSAPNTEAFF. The CDR3 DNA reads TGCAGCGTTAGAAGTGCGCCGAACACTGAAGCTTTCTTT. The J gene is TRBJ1-1, the V gene TRBV29-1; unclear D gene. Trimming took off 5 bases at V and 1 base at J, with 11 bases between the two ends. The CDR3 totals 13 residues. Looked up from germline, CDR1 is SQVTM and CDR2 is ANQGSEA.

The gene calls are TRBV2 and TRBJ1-2, with TRBD1 identical over 9 bases. In germline, CDR1 is SNHLY, CDR2 FYNNEI. Trimming removed 5 bases from V and 4 bases from J; junction bases left unmatched: 8. The CDR3 totals 15 residues. The CDR3 DNA reads as TGTGCCAGCAGTACGACAGGGGGTAGAATCTATGGCTACACCTTC. Its translation is CASSTTGGRIYGYTF.